This is a list of T cell receptor beta chains from one sample in a study of CD8+ T cells in alopecia areata. The assay was immunoSEQ multiplex PCR, and TCRdb's table has in-frame clones only and misses some. The sample shows 110,000 to 150,000 clones, roughly 50% of them seen only once. This specimen consisted of CD4+ T cells sorted from blood, obtained at week 0. Receptors were obtained from a human donor with alopecia areata. Both conserved end residues are part of each CDR3. Each record gives: clone size, V gene, D gene, J gene, CDR3 protein, CDR3 DNA. The D gene is left open where the match is weak. Some rows have no size entry. The others give once, few or many, or a class for an expanded clone.

few	TRBV7-9	-	TRBJ1-2	CASSLDWGSDGYTF	TGTGCCAGCAGCTTAGACTGGGGCTCTGATGGCTACACCTTC
once	TRBV5-4	TRBD1	TRBJ1-2	CASSTKTGNYGYTF	TGTGCCAGCAGCACAAAGACAGGGAACTATGGCTACACCTTC
-	TRBV4-3	TRBD1	TRBJ2-7	CASSRKLTGGREQYF	TGCGCCAGCAGCCGCAAGCTAACAGGGGGCAGGGAGCAGTACTTC
few	TRBV19	-	TRBJ1-5	CASSIGGWDQPQHF	TGTGCCAGTAGTATAGGTGGATGGGATCAGCCCCAGCATTTT
few	TRBV2	-	TRBJ1-2	CASRTGTDYGYTF	TGTGCCAGCCGTACCGGGACGGACTATGGCTACACCTTC
-	TRBV5-1	-	TRBJ1-1	CASSLDVLGGTEAFF	TGCGCCAGCAGCTTGGACGTCCTCGGGGGGACTGAAGCTTTCTTT
few	TRBV4-3	-	TRBJ1-2	CASSQDLTAYGYTF	TGCGCCAGCAGCCAAGATCTTACAGCTTATGGCTACACCTTC
-	TRBV5-1	TRBD1	TRBJ1-1	CASSRTGLNTEAFF	TGCGCCAGCAGCCGGACAGGGCTGAACACTGAAGCTTTCTTT
-	TRBV7-2	TRBD2	TRBJ2-5	CASSLVVSGGGTQYF	TGTGCCAGCAGCTTAGTGGTTAGCGGCGGGGGGACCCAGTACTTC
-	TRBV2	-	TRBJ2-1	CASKGQATYNEQFF	TGTGCCAGCAAGGGACAAGCTACTTACAATGAGCAGTTCTTC
few	TRBV10-3	TRBD2	TRBJ2-5	CAISEMSGGAKETQYF	TGTGCCATCAGTGAGATGAGCGGGGGGGCCAAGGAGACCCAGTACTTC
-	TRBV29-1	-	TRBJ1-1	CSVVRNGGAGAFF	TGCAGCGTTGTCCGAAATGGAGGCGCAGGAGCTTTCTTT
-	TRBV6-5	-	TRBJ1-1	CASSYTSGPTEAFF	TGTGCCAGCAGTTACACCTCGGGGCCTACTGAAGCTTTCTTT
-	TRBV5-6	-	TRBJ2-3	CASSLGDATQYF	TGTGCCAGCAGCTTAGGAGACGCTACGCAGTATTTT
few	TRBV30	TRBD2	TRBJ2-1	CAWSVLAGGYNEQFF	TGTGCCTGGAGTGTGCTAGCGGGGGGTTACAATGAGCAGTTCTTC
few	TRBV19	-	TRBJ2-2	CASSRGTESTGELFF	TGTGCCAGTAGTAGGGGGACTGAAAGCACCGGGGAGCTGTTTTTT